This T cell receptor (beta chain) comes out of a study of blood T cell repertoires in COVID-19. Germline CDR1 and CDR2: LNHDA and SQIVND (reference sequence). With 2 bases removed from V and 0 bases from J, the gap between germline ends came to 5 bases. This CDR3 is 14 amino acids long. Authors' data handling: Quantification of nucleated cells was approximated via reference gene primer amplification. TCRdb keeps only in-frame clones here, not all; method: immunoSEQ multiplex PCR. The DNA was the basis for D and trimming; V, J and clone size are from that table. The sample has about 240,000 clones; about 82% are singletons.

The sample taken for sequencing was peripheral blood. The receptor comes from a man older than 75 with acute or convalescent COVID-19. The chain links TRBV19 to TRBJ1-5; D gene uncertain. The CDR3 protein is CASSIPGSNQPQHF. The CDR3 region has the DNA TGTGCCAGTAGTATACCGGGTAGCAATCAGCCCCAGCATTTT.